These 25 T cell receptor beta chains originate from one sample sequenced in a study of control samples from healthy donors and cancer patients. Data came from immunoSEQ multiplex PCR; TCRdb stores just in-frame clones and leaves some out. The sample contains about 92,000 clones, around 80% of which appear only once. What was sequenced was blood. Every receptor here comes from a woman aged 60-75 years in good health.

The chain carries TRBV5-1 and TRBJ2-5; a possible D gene is TRBD1 (7 bases). V was cut by 1 base and J by 5 bases, with 12 bases left in between. Looked up from germline, CDR1 is SGHRS and CDR2 is YFSETQ. The CDR3 is 14 amino acids. The CDR3 is CASSLQGEVETQYF. The CDR3 nucleotides read TGCGCCAGCAGCTTGCAGGGGGAGGTGGAGACCCAGTACTTC.

The CDR3 loop reads CASSQVDGDEQYF. Here the CDR3 DNA reads TGTGCCAGCAGCCAAGTCGACGGGGACGAGCAGTACTTC. The V call is TRBV14, the J call TRBJ2-7; D perhaps matches TRBD2 (5 bases). Germline CDR1 is SGHDN and CDR2 is FVKESK. There are 13 residues in the CDR3. Trimming shortened V by 1 base and J by 5 bases, and 9 bases separated the two germline ends.

This clone was seen a handful of times. This chain connects TRBV4-2 to TRBJ2-6, with 8 positions matching TRBD1. The CDR3 is 17 residues long. CDR1 is LGHNA, CDR2 YNFKEQ, per germline. Losses at the gene ends were 4 bases for V and 1 base for J; bases not matched to a gene: 6. CDR3 coding DNA: TGTGCCAGCAGCCGCACAGGGGGGCTATCTGGGGCCAACGTCCTGACTTTC. It codes for CASSRTGGLSGANVLTF.

This chain joins TRBV18 and TRBJ1-3; TRBD1 matches 8 bases. Germline lookup yields CDR1 KGHSH and CDR2 LQKENI. The CDR3 runs 15 residues. V lost 5 bases, J lost 0 bases, and 3 bases stayed unmatched. This CDR3 is CASSFGQGSGNTIYF. Written as DNA, the CDR3 is TGTGCCAGCTCATTCGGACAGGGCTCTGGAAACACCATATATTTT.

This chain joins TRBV5-1 and TRBJ1-6; D might be TRBD1 (5 bases). The ends were cut back, 4 bases at V and 6 bases at J, with 14 bases in the middle. The CDR3 runs to 15 residues. Germline V CDR1 and CDR2: SGHRS, YFSETQ. The CDR3 loop is CASSDQGLGNSPLHF. CDR3 sequence (DNA): TGCGCCAGCAGCGACCAGGGTCTTGGTAATTCACCCCTCCACTTT.

The chain carries TRBV4-1 and TRBJ2-1, with 8 bases matching TRBD2. J lost 9 bases, V lost 5 bases, and 0 bases had no gene match. This CDR3 has 11 residues. CDR1 is MGHRA, CDR2 YSYEKL, per germline. CDR3 protein: CASSAGGEQFF. CDR3 DNA: TGCGCCAGCAGCGCGGGGGGTGAGCAGTTCTTC.

In DNA, the CDR3 is TGCGCCAGCAGCTTGGAATCTGGAAACACCATATATTTT. This translates into CASSLESGNTIYF. This chain uses TRBV5-1 with TRBJ1-3, with D unclear. Trimming removed 0 bases from V and 1 base from J, with 2 bases in between. Germline V gene data show CDR1 as SGHRS and CDR2 as YFSETQ. There are 13 residues in the CDR3.

The chain recombines TRBV19 with TRBJ1-1, with a possible D match to TRBD1 (5 bases). Germline loops: CDR1 LNHDA, CDR2 SQIVND (reference sequence). V gave up 6 bases and J gave up 7 bases, with 15 bases separating them. The CDR3 runs 13 residues. This CDR3 reads CASSGGIMGEAFF. The CDR3 bases are TGTGCCAGTAGCGGGGGTATTATGGGTGAAGCTTTCTTT.

This clone was counted once. V usage is TRBV11-2 and J usage is TRBJ2-3; no clear D. Germline CDR1 SGHAT, CDR2 FQNNGV. With 0 bases removed from V and 2 bases from J, the gap between germline ends came to 6 bases. The CDR3 runs 14 residues. The CDR3 is CASSLEQNTDTQYF. In nucleotides, the CDR3 is TGTGCCAGCAGCTTAGAACAGAACACAGATACGCAGTATTTT.

The chain uses TRBV5-8 and TRBJ1-2; 8 bases align to TRBD1. Trimming took 4 bases from V and 3 from J; bases not matched to a gene: 11. Germline V gene data show CDR1 as SGHTS and CDR2 as YDEGEE. The CDR3 is made up of 16 amino acids. CDR3 residues: CASSPGQGNTHYGYTF. Written as DNA, the CDR3 is TGTGCCAGCAGCCCCGGACAGGGAAATACCCACTATGGCTACACCTTC.

This clone is categorized as medium-sized. The rearrangement joins TRBV7-9 to TRBJ1-6; unclear D gene. The CDR3 covers 14 residues. Germline values: CDR1 SEHNR, CDR2 FQNEAQ (reference sequence). Trimming shortened V by 3 bases and J by 5 bases, and 8 bases separated the two germline ends. The CDR3 protein is CASSFGEDNSPLHF. In nucleotides, the CDR3 is TGTGCCAGCAGCTTCGGAGAGGATAATTCACCCCTCCACTTT.

V is TRBV7-9 and J is TRBJ1-4; the D is unclear. The CDR3 is made up of 11 amino acids. In germline, CDR1 is SEHNR, CDR2 FQNEAQ (reference sequence). V was cut by 2 bases and J by 5 bases, with 0 bases left in between. The CDR3 DNA follows: TGTGCCAGCAGCTTAAATGAAAAACTGTTTTTT. Protein sequence: CASSLNEKLFF.

V usage is TRBV19 and J usage is TRBJ2-1, with D possibly TRBD1 on 5 matching bases. Germline V gives CDR1 LNHDA, CDR2 SQIVND (reference sequence). Trimming pared 3 bases from V and 6 bases from J, leaving 9 bases between. CDR3 length equals 13 residues. The CDR3, as DNA: TGTGCCAGTAGTATGGAAAGGGGCAATGAGCAGTTCTTC. This gives the protein CASSMERGNEQFF.

This chain links TRBV5-8 with TRBJ1-1; no definite D call. CDR3 size: 13 residues. Germline V gene sequence: CDR1 SGHTS, CDR2 YDEGEE. V lost 9 bases and J 0 bases, leaving 12 bases between the germline ends. CDR3 sequence: CATWLGMNTEAFF. The CDR3, as DNA: TGTGCCACCTGGCTAGGGATGAACACTGAAGCTTTCTTT.

The chain couples TRBV27 to TRBJ1-5; D is ambiguous. Germline V gene lookup returns CDR1 MNHEY and CDR2 SMNVEV (reference sequence). This CDR3 has 14 residues. With 6 bases removed from V and 2 bases from J, the gap between germline ends came to 11 bases. This chain's CDR3 is CASRPHMGNQPQHF. The DNA for the CDR3 is TGTGCCAGCAGACCCCACATGGGCAATCAGCCCCAGCATTTT.

J is TRBJ1-5 and V is TRBV28; TRBD1 matches at 7 bases. Germline V gene data show CDR1 as MDHEN and CDR2 as SYDVKM. The CDR3 is made up of 14 amino acids. Losses at the gene ends were 7 bases for V and 3 bases for J; bases not matched to a gene: 6. The CDR3 DNA sequence: TGTGCCAGCATTCCGGGACAGATCAATCAGCCCCAGCATTTT. Protein sequence: CASIPGQINQPQHF.

V usage is TRBV18 and J usage is TRBJ2-7; the D is unclear. The CDR3 length is 15 residues. Germline V lookup: CDR1 KGHSH, CDR2 LQKENI. V shed 2 bases and J shed 0 bases, with 11 bases lying between them. CDR3 coding DNA: TGTGCCAGCTCACCAGAGGTTGTGAGCTCCTACGAGCAGTACTTC. It translates to CASSPEVVSSYEQYF.

The gene calls are TRBV10-2 and TRBJ2-3; TRBD2 matches 10 bases. This CDR3 spans 14 amino acids. V lost 3 bases and J lost 7; bases outside the gene matches: 4. CDR1 WSHSY and CDR2 SAAADI come from the germline V gene. The CDR3 reads CASSEVSGGNTQYF. CDR3 nucleotide sequence: TGCGCCAGCAGTGAAGTTAGCGGGGGGAATACGCAGTATTTT.

The chain is built from TRBV6-2 or TRBV6-3 and TRBJ2-1; 10 bases line up with TRBD2. V lost 2 bases and J lost 6; bases outside the gene matches: 16. The CDR3 is 19 amino acids. CDR1 is MNHEY and CDR2 is SVGEGT in the germline V gene. The CDR3 coding sequence is TGTGCCAGCAGTTACGATCAGCGGGAGGGCTCAGTTTTCATCAATGAGCAGTTCTTC. Translating it yields CASSYDQREGSVFINEQFF.

The chain uses TRBV6-2 or TRBV6-3 and TRBJ1-2, with D possibly matching TRBD1 (5 bases). V was pared by 6 bases and J by 5 bases, with 16 bases between. The CDR3 runs to 14 residues. Per the germline V gene, CDR1 is MNHEY and CDR2 is SVGEGT. CDR3 loop: CASSSPGREYGYTF. The CDR3 DNA is TGTGCCAGCAGCTCCCCGGGGCGGGAGTATGGCTACACCTTC.

The chain's CDR3 is CASSATSGQETQYF. The CDR3, as DNA: TGCGCCAGCAGTGCAACTAGCGGACAAGAGACCCAGTACTTC. The gene calls are TRBV10-1 and TRBJ2-5, with TRBD2 matching over 8 bases. Germline V gives CDR1 WNHNN, CDR2 SYGVQD (reference sequence). The CDR3 loop spans 14 amino acids. V was pared by 4 bases and J by 2 bases, with 3 bases of the junction left unmatched.

This chain links TRBV6-1 with TRBJ1-5; a possible D gene is TRBD1 (5 bases). V was shortened by 2 bases and J by 11 bases, with 10 bases between the two germline ends. In germline, CDR1 is MNHNS, CDR2 SASEGT. This CDR3 is built from 12 residues. The DNA of the CDR3 is TGTGCCAGCAGTGAACTTGGGGGAACCCAGCATTTT. Translation gives CASSELGGTQHF.

CDR3 sequence reads: CASSLRIGGQETQYF. In DNA, the CDR3 is TGTGCCAGCAGCCTCCGCATAGGGGGCCAAGAGACCCAGTACTTC. This rearrangement joins TRBV7-9 to TRBJ2-5, with D possibly matching TRBD1 (6 bases). The CDR3 length is 15 residues. Germline assignment: CDR1 SEHNR and CDR2 FQNEAQ (reference sequence). Trimming stripped 5 bases from V and 1 base from J, with 14 bases between.

The chain recombines TRBV19 with TRBJ2-4; perhaps TRBD2 as D (7 bases). Germline CDR1 and CDR2: LNHDA and SQIVND (reference sequence). The CDR3 totals 14 residues. Trimming removed 3 bases from V and 8 bases from J, with 14 bases in between. CDR3: CASSISVGGDIQYF. The DNA for the CDR3 is TGTGCCAGTAGTATTTCCGTAGGGGGGGACATTCAGTACTTC.

This chain joins TRBV5-1 and TRBJ1-6, with D unresolved. Trimming removed 1 base at V and 10 bases at J, with 15 bases between. The CDR3 totals 15 residues. The germline gives CDR1 SGHRS, CDR2 YFSETQ. The CDR3 spells CASSLSGHLISPLHF. CDR3 coding DNA: TGCGCCAGCAGCTTGTCAGGCCACTTAATATCACCCCTCCACTTT.